Below, 20 T cell receptor beta chains from the same sample are listed, as sequenced in a study of cytomegalovirus exposure and HLA in healthy donors (TCRdb year 2017). The library was built by means of the immunoSEQ multiplex PCR assay. What TCRdb holds here is the immuneACCESS table cut down to in-frame rearrangements. Part of the clones is not present; checked against another copy, under half of the missing clones reflect an unresolved V gene, and the others are unexplained. This sample gives about 100,000 clones in total; about 95% of them show up just once. Roughly 0.89% of the sample lies in the top ten. The sequencing sample was made of PBMCs. These receptors came from a woman aged 18-35 years in good health and CMV-seronegative.

This clone has only one observation. V and J are TRBV5-1 and TRBJ2-3, with 7 bases that match TRBD2. The CDR3 has 14 amino acids. Germline CDR1 reads SGHRS; CDR2 reads YFSETQ. V lost 3 bases to trimming and J lost 4 bases; unmatched junction nucleotides: 5. The CDR3, as DNA: TGCGCCAGCAGCTGGACTAGGGAGGCAGATACGCAGTATTTT. It is translated as CASSWTREADTQYF.

This clone is a singleton in its sample. The chain uses TRBV7-8 and TRBJ2-1; perhaps TRBD1 as D (6 bases). CDR3 length: 16 amino acids. Germline assignment: CDR1 SGHVS and CDR2 FQNEAQ. Deletions cut 5 bases from V and 5 bases from J, with 19 bases between. In DNA, the CDR3 is TGTGCCAGCAGCGGACCCACCCGGCAGGGGAACAATGAGCAGTTCTTC. Its protein product is CASSGPTRQGNNEQFF.

The chain carries TRBV5-6 and TRBJ1-4, with 9 positions matching TRBD1. J was trimmed by 4 bases and V by 2 bases; bases with no gene match: 6. The V gene's germline CDR1 is SGHDT and CDR2 YYEEEE. This CDR3 contains 16 residues. CDR3 loop: CASSFADRGNNEKLFF. CDR3 DNA sequence: TGTGCCAGCAGCTTCGCCGACAGGGGGAATAATGAAAAACTGTTTTTT.

This chain connects TRBV18 to TRBJ1-1; 7 nucleotides align to TRBD1. The CDR3 spans 14 residues. With 4 bases clipped from V and 5 bases from J, the junction kept 7 bases outside the gene matches. Germline V gene lookup returns CDR1 KGHSH and CDR2 LQKENI. Here the CDR3 reads CASSLLTGETEAFF. CDR3 DNA: TGTGCCAGCTCACTTCTTACAGGGGAGACTGAAGCTTTCTTT.

The V call is TRBV9, the J call TRBJ1-5; D is perhaps TRBD1 (5 bases). Trimming removed 0 bases from V and 5 bases from J, with 9 bases in between. CDR3 length: 14 residues. Per germline, CDR1 SGDLS and CDR2 YYNGEE. CDR3 in DNA: TGTGCCAGCAGCGTAGATGCCAGGGATCAGCCCCAGCATTTT. Its protein product is CASSVDARDQPQHF. Complete variable domain (other parts from reference TRBV9 and TRBJ1-5): DSGVTQTPKHLITATGQRVTLRCSPRSGDLSVYWYQQSLDQGLQFLIQYYNGEERAKGNILERFSAQQFPDLHSELNLSSLELGDSALYFCASSVDARDQPQHFGDGTRLSIL.

This rearrangement joins TRBV29-1 to TRBJ2-7, with a weak D call TRBD1 (5 bases). The ends were cut back, 3 bases at V and 7 bases at J, with 13 bases in the middle. The germline gives CDR1 SQVTM, CDR2 ANQGSEA. This CDR3 has 12 amino acids. CDR3 sequence (DNA): TGCAGCGTTGAGGGGCGGTTTGGGGAGCAGTACTTC. This sequence encodes CSVEGRFGEQYF.

The chain has TRBV6-1 and TRBJ1-5; weak D call: TRBD1 (5 bases). V lost 8 bases and J lost 4, with 12 bases in between. This CDR3 has 13 residues. Looked up from germline, CDR1 is MNHNS and CDR2 is SASEGT. Written as DNA, the CDR3 is TGTGCCAGCGGAGCCCAGGGTAATCAGCCCCAGCATTTT. It translates to CASGAQGNQPQHF.

CDR3 amino acids: CASSLTGSSNQPQHF. DNA for the CDR3: TGCGCCAGCAGCTTGACAGGGTCGAGCAATCAGCCCCAGCATTTT. The rearrangement uses TRBV5-1 and TRBJ1-5; D may be TRBD1 (6 bases). Germline V lookup: CDR1 SGHRS, CDR2 YFSETQ. The CDR3 covers 15 residues. The ends were cut back, 1 base at V and 1 base at J, with 9 bases in the middle.

This clone appeared once. V and J are TRBV9 and TRBJ2-1, with 12 bases aligning to TRBD2. V was clipped by 3 bases and J by 0 bases; unmatched bases: 4. The CDR3 is 17 residues long. CDR1 is SGDLS and CDR2 is YYNGEE in the germline V gene. The CDR3 is CASSGLAGGSSYNEQFF. CDR3 nucleotide sequence: TGTGCCAGCAGCGGTCTAGCGGGGGGGAGCTCCTACAATGAGCAGTTCTTC.

The genes are TRBV6-4 and TRBJ1-1; D remains ambiguous. Trimming left V 7 bases short and J 3 bases short, with 21 bases between. The CDR3 consists of 16 residues. Germline assignment: CDR1 MRHNA and CDR2 SNTAGT. This CDR3 reads CASKCYLVSLDTEAFF. CDR3 coding DNA: TGTGCCAGCAAGTGTTATCTGGTGAGCCTGGACACTGAAGCTTTCTTT.

This clone was counted between two and nine times. CDR3 bases: TGTGCCAGCAGGGGCGGGAAAAACACTGAAGCTTTCTTT. It is translated as CASRGGKNTEAFF. The chain carries TRBV27 and TRBJ1-1; no clear D gene. CDR3 length: 13 residues. Deletions cut 6 bases from V and 2 bases from J, with 10 bases between. In germline, CDR1 is MNHEY, CDR2 SMNVEV (reference sequence).

The V and J genes are TRBV11-2 and TRBJ1-1; D gene ambiguous. CDR3 length: 13 amino acids. Trimming took 5 bases from V and 2 from J, leaving 9 bases between them. Germline V lookup: CDR1 SGHAT, CDR2 FQNNGV. The CDR3 sequence: CASSPTVNTEAFF. The CDR3 nucleotides read TGTGCCAGCAGCCCCACAGTTAACACTGAAGCTTTCTTT.

This clone has a single count. The J gene is TRBJ2-7, the V gene TRBV7-2, with D possibly TRBD2 on 5 matching bases. Trimming shortened V by 0 bases and J by 2 bases, and 14 bases separated the two germline ends. The CDR3 has 16 amino acids. The germline V gene has CDR1 SGHTA and CDR2 FQGNSA. CDR3 sequence: CASSLAGRATTYEQYF. CDR3 DNA: TGTGCCAGCAGCTTAGCGGGTAGGGCGACTACCTACGAGCAGTACTTC. The whole variable domain, filled in from reference TRBV7-2 and TRBJ2-7, reads GAGVSQSPSNKVTEKGKDVELRCDPISGHTALYWYRQSLGQGLEFLIYFQGNSAPDKSGLPSDRFSAERTGGSVSTLTIQRTQQEDSAVYLCASSLAGRATTYEQYFGPGTRLTVT.

This sequence joins TRBV2 and TRBJ1-5, with 9 bases aligning to TRBD1. CDR1 and CDR2 (germline): SNHLY, FYNNEI. V dropped 5 bases and J dropped 7; count of bases not matched to a gene: 3. The CDR3 contains 13 residues. Here the CDR3 reads CASSPGQGQPQHF. In DNA, the CDR3 is TGTGCCAGCAGTCCAGGACAGGGGCAGCCCCAGCATTTT.

This rearrangement joins TRBV7-9 to TRBJ2-7; 10 nucleotides agree with TRBD2. This CDR3 is 16 amino acids long. The junction had 13 bases not matched to a gene; V was cut back by 2 bases and J by 9 bases. Germline loops: CDR1 SEHNR, CDR2 FQNEAQ (reference sequence). For the CDR3, the DNA is TGTGCCAGCAGCTTAATCCCCCCAGCGGGGGGGCCGTGGCAGTACTTC. Protein sequence: CASSLIPPAGGPWQYF.

The table lists this clone with a count of one. V and J are TRBV5-6 and TRBJ2-1; 7 positions match TRBD2. With 3 bases clipped from V and 0 bases from J, the junction kept 6 bases outside the gene matches. CDR1 is SGHDT and CDR2 is YYEEEE in the germline V gene. The CDR3 runs to 16 residues. CDR3 nucleotides: TGTGCCAGCAGCTCCCAGGGAGGGGTCTCCTACAATGAGCAGTTCTTC. Translating it yields CASSSQGGVSYNEQFF.

V is TRBV7-2 and J is TRBJ2-7; D call uncertain. From germline, CDR1 is SGHTA and CDR2 FQGNSA. With 5 bases removed from V and 2 bases from J, the gap between germline ends came to 10 bases. The CDR3 loop spans 13 amino acids. CDR3 nucleotides: TGTGCCAGCAGCGCGGCCCCGACCTACGAGCAGTACTTC. This codes for CASSAAPTYEQYF.

The rearrangement uses TRBV27 and TRBJ2-3; no clear D. Germline V CDR1 and CDR2: MNHEY, SMNVEV (reference sequence). There are 15 residues in the CDR3. V lost 2 bases to trimming and J lost 1 base, with 10 bases between them. The CDR3 nucleotides are TGTGCCAGCAGTTTAGCCCCCCCGGGCACAGATACGCAGTATTTT. This sequence encodes CASSLAPPGTDTQYF.

This chain uses TRBV11-3 with TRBJ2-5; D not certain. Germline CDR1 and CDR2: SGHNT and YENEEA. This CDR3 is 13 amino acids long. Trimming took 5 bases from V and 5 from J, leaving 12 bases between them. CDR3 residues: CASSPTGLETQYF. The CDR3 DNA follows: TGTGCCAGCAGCCCAACTGGTCTGGAGACCCAGTACTTC.

The rearrangement links TRBV5-1 to TRBJ2-3; the D gene is possibly TRBD1 (5 bases). The V and J ends lost 2 bases and 3 bases respectively, with 10 bases between them. The CDR3 extends over 14 amino acids. CDR1 and CDR2 (germline): SGHRS, YFSETQ. DNA for the CDR3: TGCGCCAGCAGCTTCCCAGGGTCGACAGATACGCAGTATTTT. Its translation: CASSFPGSTDTQYF. Complete variable domain (other parts from reference TRBV5-1 and TRBJ2-3): KAGVTQTPRYLIKTRGQQVTLSCSPISGHRSVSWYQQTPGQGLQFLFEYFSETQRNKGNFPGRFSGRQFSNSRSEMNVSTLELGDSALYLCASSFPGSTDTQYFGPGTRLTVL.